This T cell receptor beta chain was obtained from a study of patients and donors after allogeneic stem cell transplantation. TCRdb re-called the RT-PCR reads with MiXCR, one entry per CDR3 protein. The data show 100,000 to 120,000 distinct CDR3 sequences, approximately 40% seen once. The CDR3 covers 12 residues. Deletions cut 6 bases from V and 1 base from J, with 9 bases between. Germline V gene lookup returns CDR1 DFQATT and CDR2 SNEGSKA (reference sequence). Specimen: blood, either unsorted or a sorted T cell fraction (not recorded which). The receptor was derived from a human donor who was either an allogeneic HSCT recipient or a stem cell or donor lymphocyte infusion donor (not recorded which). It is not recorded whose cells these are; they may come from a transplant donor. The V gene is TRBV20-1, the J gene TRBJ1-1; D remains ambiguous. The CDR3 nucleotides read TGCAGTGCGCTACCGGAGAACACTGAAGCTTTCTTT. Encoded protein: CSALPENTEAFF.